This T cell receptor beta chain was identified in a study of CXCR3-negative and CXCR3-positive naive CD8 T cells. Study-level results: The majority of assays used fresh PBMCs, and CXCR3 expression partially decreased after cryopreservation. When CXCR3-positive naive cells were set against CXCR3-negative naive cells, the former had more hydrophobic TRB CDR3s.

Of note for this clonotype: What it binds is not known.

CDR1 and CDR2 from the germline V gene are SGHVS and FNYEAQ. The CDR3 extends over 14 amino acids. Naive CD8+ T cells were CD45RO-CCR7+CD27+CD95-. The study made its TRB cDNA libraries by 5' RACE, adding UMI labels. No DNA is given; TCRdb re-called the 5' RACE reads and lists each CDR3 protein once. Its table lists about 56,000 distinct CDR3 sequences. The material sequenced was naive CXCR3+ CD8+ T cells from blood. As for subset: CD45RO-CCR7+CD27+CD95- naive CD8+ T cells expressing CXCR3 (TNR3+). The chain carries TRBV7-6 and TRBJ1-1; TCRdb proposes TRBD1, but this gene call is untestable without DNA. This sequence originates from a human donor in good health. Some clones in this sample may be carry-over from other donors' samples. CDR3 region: CASSFGSGGTEAFF.